What follows describes a single T cell receptor beta chain. Antigen specificity is unknown. This sample is part of a study of cytomegalovirus exposure and HLA in healthy donors. V lost 5 bases, J lost 4 bases, and 11 bases lay in between. The CDR3 contains 13 residues. CDR1 is SEHNR and CDR2 is FQNEAQ in the germline V gene (reference sequence). Study-level findings and limits: Certain indistinguishable V segments, among them TRBV6-2 and TRBV6-3, were excluded. Among the CMV-associated chains, three were confirmed in vitro as specific for CMV antigens. In a later analysis, most CMV-associated TCR beta chains appeared HLA-restricted.

The PCR employed 60 Vbeta primers together with 13 Jbeta primers. Profiling relied on immunoSEQ multiplex PCR, and the TCRdb table lists in-frame clones only, not all of them. The profile shows some 120,000 clones, around 80% of them singletons. The chain uses TRBV7-9 and TRBJ2-5; D may be TRBD2 (7 bases). This clonotype was obtained from a female donor in good health and CMV-seronegative. The sequenced material came from PBMCs. CDR3 loop: CASSRGGRETQYF. DNA of the CDR3: TGTGCCAGCAGCAGGGGGGGGCGAGAGACCCAGTACTTC.